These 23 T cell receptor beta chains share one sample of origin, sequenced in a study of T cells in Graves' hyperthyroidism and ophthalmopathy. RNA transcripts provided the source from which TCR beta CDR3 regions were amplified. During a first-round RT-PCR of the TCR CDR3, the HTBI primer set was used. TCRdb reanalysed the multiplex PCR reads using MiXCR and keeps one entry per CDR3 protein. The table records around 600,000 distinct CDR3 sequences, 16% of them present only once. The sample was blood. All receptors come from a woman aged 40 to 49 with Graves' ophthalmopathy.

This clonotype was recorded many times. In nucleotides, the CDR3 is TGCGCCAGCAGCTTAGGGACTAGCGGGATCTATGAGCAGTTCTTC. Protein sequence: CASSLGTSGIYEQFF. The V gene is TRBV5-1, the J gene TRBJ2-1, with 13 bases identical to TRBD2. The germline V gene has CDR1 SGHRS and CDR2 YFSETQ. V dropped 2 bases and J dropped 8; count of bases not matched to a gene: 4. The CDR3 consists of 15 residues.

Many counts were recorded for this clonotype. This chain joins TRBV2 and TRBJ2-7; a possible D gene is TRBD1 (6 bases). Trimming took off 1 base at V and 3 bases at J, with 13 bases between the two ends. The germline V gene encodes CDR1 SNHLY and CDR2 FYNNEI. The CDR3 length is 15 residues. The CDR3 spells CASSEGTVSDYEQYF. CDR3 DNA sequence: TGTGCCAGCAGTGAAGGGACAGTGTCGGACTACGAGCAGTACTTC.

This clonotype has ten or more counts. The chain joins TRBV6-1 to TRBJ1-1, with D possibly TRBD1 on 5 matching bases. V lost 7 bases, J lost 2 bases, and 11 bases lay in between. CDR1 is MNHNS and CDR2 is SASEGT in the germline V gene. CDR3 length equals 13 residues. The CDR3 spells CASMEGINTEAFF. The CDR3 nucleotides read TGTGCCAGCATGGAGGGGATAAACACTGAAGCTTTCTTT.

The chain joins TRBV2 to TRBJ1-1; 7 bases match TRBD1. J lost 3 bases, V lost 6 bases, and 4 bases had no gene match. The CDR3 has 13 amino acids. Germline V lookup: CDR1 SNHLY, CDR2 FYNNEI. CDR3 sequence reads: CASSADRYTEAFF. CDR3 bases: TGTGCCAGCAGCGCGGACAGGTACACTGAAGCTTTCTTT.

CDR3 region: CATSQGPSYGYTF. CDR3 in DNA: TGTGCCACCAGCCAGGGGCCTTCCTATGGCTACACCTTC. V and J are TRBV15 and TRBJ1-2; perhaps TRBD1 as D (6 bases). The CDR3 is 13 amino acids. Trimming stripped 5 bases from V and 4 bases from J, with 11 bases between. Germline V gene data show CDR1 as LNHNV and CDR2 as YYDKDF (reference sequence).

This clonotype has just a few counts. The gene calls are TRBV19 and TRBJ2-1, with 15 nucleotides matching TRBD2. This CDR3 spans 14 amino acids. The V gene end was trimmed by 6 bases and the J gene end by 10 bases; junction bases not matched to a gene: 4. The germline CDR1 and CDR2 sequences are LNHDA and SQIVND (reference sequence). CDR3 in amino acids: CASRRTSGGAEQFF. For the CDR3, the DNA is TGTGCCAGTAGAAGGACTAGCGGGGGGGCCGAGCAGTTCTTC.

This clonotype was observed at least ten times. Here the CDR3 DNA reads TGCAGTGCTAGGTGGGCCAGCGGTCCAATGCTCCAGGCCCAGTACTTC. This translates into CSARWASGPMLQAQYF. This sequence joins TRBV20-1 and TRBJ2-5; D is perhaps TRBD2 (5 bases). The CDR3 has 16 amino acids. Trimming took off 3 bases at V and 9 bases at J, with 26 bases between the two ends. Germline V CDR1 and CDR2: DFQATT, SNEGSKA (reference sequence).

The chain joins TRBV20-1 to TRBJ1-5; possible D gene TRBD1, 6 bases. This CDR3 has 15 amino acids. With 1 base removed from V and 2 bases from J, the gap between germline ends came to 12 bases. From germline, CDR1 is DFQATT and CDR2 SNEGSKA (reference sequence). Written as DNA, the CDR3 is TGCAGTGCTAGAGGTGGGGGCGCGGGCAATCAGCCCCAGCATTTT. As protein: CSARGGGAGNQPQHF.

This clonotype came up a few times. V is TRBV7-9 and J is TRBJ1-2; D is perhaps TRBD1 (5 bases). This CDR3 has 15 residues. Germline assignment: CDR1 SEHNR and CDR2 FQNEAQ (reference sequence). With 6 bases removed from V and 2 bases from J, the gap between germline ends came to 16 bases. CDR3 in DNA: TGTGCCAGCAGTCCGAGGGCAGGGAACAACTATGGCTACACCTTC. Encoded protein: CASSPRAGNNYGYTF.

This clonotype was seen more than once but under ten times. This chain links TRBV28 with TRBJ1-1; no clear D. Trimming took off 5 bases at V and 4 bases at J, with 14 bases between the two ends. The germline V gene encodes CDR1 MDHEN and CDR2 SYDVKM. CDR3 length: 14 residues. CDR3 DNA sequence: TGTGCCAGCAGTACCGAATTTTCAGGCACTGAAGCTTTCTTT. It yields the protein CASSTEFSGTEAFF.

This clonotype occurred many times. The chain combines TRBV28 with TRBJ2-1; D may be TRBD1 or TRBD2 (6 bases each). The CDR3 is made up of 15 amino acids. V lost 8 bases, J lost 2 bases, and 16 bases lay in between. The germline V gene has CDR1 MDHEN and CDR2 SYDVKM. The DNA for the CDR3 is TGTGCCAGCCCCCCGGTGGGGGGCCCCTACAATGAGCAGTTCTTC. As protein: CASPPVGGPYNEQFF.

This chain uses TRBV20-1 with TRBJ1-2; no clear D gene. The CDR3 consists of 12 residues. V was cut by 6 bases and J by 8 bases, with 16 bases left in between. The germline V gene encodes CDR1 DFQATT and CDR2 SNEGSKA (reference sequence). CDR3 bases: TGCAGTGCAATAGACGGAGACTGGGGCTACACCTTC. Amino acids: CSAIDGDWGYTF.

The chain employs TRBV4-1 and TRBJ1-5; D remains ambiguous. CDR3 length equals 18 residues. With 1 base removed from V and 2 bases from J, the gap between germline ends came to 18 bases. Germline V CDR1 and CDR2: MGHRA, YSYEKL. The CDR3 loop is CASSQVYVEPWGNQPQHF. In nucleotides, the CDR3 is TGCGCCAGCAGCCAAGTATACGTAGAACCGTGGGGCAATCAGCCCCAGCATTTT.

Written as DNA, the CDR3 is TGTGCCAGTATCGCTAGCGGGGGAATCTACAATGAGCAGTTCTTC. Translated: CASIASGGIYNEQFF. The chain employs TRBV19 and TRBJ2-1; 10 bases match TRBD2. Germline-derived CDR1 and CDR2 are LNHDA and SQIVND (reference sequence). The CDR3 totals 15 residues. J was trimmed by 3 bases and V by 7 bases; bases with no gene match: 6.

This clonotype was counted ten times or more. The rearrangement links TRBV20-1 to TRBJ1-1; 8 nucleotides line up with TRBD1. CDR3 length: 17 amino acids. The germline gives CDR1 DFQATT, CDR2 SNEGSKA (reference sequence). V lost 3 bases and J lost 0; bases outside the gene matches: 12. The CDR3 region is CSASGGRGRIMNTEAFF. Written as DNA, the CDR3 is TGCAGTGCTAGTGGTGGCAGGGGGCGAATAATGAACACTGAAGCTTTCTTT.

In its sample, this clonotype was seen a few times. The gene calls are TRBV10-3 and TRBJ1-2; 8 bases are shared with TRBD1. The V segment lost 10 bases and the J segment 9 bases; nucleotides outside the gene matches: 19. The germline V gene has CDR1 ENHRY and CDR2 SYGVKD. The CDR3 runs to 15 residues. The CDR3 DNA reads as TGTGCCACCAACCCCGGGACAGGTCTCATCGTCCGCTACACCTTC. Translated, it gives CATNPGTGLIVRYTF.

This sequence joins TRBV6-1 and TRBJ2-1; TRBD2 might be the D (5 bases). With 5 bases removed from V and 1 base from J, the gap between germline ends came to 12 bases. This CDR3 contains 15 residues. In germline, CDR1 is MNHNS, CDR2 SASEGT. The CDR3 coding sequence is TGTGCCAGCAGTTATTCAGCGGAGTCCTACAATGAGCAGTTCTTC. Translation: CASSYSAESYNEQFF.

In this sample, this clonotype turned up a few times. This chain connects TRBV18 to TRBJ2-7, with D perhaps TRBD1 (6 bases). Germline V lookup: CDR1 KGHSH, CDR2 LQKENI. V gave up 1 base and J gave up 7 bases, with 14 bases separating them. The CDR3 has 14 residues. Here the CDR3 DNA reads TGTGCCAGCTCACCACTGACGGGGACAAGGGAGCAGTACTTC. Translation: CASSPLTGTREQYF. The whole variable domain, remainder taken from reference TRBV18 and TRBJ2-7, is NAGVMQNPRHLVRRRGQEARLRCSPMKGHSHVYWYRQLPEEGLKFMVYLQKENIIDESGMPKERFSAEFPKEGPSILRIQQVVRGDSAAYFCASSPLTGTREQYFGPGTRLTVT.

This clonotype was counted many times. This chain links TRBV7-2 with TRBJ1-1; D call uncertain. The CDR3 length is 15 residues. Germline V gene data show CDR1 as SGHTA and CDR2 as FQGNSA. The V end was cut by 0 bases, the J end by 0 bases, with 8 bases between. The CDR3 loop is CASSLALGLNTEAFF. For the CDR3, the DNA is TGTGCCAGCAGCTTAGCGCTAGGGTTGAACACTGAAGCTTTCTTT.

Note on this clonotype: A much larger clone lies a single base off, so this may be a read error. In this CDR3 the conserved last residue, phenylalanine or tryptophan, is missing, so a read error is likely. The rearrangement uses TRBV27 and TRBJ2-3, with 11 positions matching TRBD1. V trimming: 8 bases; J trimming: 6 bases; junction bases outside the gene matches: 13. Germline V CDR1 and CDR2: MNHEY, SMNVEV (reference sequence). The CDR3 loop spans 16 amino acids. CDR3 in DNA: TGTGCCAGCGGAATCACCGGGACAGGGGGATTTGATACGCAGTATCTT. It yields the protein CASGITGTGGFDTQYL.

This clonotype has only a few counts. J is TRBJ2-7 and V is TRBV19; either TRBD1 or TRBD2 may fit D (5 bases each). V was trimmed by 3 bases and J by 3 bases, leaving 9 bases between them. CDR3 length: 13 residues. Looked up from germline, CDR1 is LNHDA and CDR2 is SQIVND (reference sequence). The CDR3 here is CASSIRDHYEQYF. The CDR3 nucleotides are TGTGCCAGTAGTATCCGGGACCACTACGAGCAGTACTTC.

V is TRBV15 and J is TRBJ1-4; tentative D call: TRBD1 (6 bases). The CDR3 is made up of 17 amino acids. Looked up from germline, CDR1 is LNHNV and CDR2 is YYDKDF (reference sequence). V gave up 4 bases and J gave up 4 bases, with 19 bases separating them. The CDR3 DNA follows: TGTGCCACCAGCAATGACAGGAGGCGCGTGGTTAATGAAAAACTGTTTTTT. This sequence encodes CATSNDRRRVVNEKLFF.

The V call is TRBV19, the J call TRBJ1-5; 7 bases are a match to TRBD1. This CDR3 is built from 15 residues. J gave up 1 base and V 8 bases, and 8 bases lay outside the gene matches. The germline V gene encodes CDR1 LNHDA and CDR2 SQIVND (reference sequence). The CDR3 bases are TGTGCCAGTGTGTGGCGACAGGGAAGCAATCAGCCCCAGCATTTT. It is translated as CASVWRQGSNQPQHF.